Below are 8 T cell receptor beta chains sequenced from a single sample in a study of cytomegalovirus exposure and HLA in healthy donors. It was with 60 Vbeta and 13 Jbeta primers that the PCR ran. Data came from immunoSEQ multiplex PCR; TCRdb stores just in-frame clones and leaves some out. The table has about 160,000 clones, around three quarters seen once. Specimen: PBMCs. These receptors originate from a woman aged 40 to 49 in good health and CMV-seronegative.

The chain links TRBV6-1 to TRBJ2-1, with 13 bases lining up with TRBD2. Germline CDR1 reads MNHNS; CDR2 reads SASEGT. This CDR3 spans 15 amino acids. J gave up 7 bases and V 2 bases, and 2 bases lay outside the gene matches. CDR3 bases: TGTGCCAGCAGTGAACGGACTAGCGGGGGTAATGAGCAGTTCTTC. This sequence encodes CASSERTSGGNEQFF.

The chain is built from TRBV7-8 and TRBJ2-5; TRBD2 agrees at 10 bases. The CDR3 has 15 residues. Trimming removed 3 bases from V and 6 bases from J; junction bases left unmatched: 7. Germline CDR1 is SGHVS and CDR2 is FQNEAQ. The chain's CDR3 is CASSLLLAGVKTQYF. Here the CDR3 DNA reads TGTGCCAGCAGCTTGTTGCTAGCGGGGGTAAAGACCCAGTACTTC.

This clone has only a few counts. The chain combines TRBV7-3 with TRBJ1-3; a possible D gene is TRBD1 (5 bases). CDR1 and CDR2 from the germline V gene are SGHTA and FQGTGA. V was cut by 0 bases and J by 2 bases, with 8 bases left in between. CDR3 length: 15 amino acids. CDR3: CASSLTGGTGNTIYF. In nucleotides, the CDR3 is TGTGCCAGCAGCTTAACTGGGGGGACTGGAAACACCATATATTTT.

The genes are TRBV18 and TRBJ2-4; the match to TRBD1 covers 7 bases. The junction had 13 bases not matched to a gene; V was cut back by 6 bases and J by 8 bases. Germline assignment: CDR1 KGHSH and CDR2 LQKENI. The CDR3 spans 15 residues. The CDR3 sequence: CASSSTTGAGYIQYF. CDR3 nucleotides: TGTGCCAGCTCGTCAACAACAGGGGCAGGGTACATTCAGTACTTC.

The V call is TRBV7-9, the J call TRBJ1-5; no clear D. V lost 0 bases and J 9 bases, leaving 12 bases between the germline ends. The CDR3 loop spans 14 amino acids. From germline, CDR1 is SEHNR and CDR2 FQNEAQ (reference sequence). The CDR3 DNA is TGTGCCAGCAGCTTAGCGCCAGCCGACTGGCCCCAGCATTTT. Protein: CASSLAPADWPQHF. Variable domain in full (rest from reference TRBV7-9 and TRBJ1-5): DTGVSQNPRHKITKRGQNVTFRCDPISEHNRLYWYRQTLGQGPEFLTYFQNEAQLEKSRLLSDRFSAERPKGSFSTLEIQRTEQGDSAMYLCASSLAPADWPQHFGDGTRLSIL.

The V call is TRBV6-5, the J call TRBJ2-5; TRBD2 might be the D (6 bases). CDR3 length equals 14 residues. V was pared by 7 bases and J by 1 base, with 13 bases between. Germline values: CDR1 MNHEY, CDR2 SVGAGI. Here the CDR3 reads CASKNSGSQETQYF. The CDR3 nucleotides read TGTGCCAGCAAAAACTCCGGGAGCCAAGAGACCCAGTACTTC.

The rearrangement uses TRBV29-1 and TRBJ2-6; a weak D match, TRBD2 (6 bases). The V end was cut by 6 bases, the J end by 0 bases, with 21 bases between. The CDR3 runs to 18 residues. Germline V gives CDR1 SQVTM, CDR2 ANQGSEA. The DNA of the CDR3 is TGCAGCGTAATCACCAAAAGGAGGGACGACTCTGGGGCCAACGTCCTGACTTTC. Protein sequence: CSVITKRRDDSGANVLTF.

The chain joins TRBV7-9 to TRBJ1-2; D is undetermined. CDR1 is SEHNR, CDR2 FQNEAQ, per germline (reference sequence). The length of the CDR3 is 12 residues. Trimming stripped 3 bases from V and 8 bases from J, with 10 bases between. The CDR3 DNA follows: TGTGCCAGCAGCTTGGGAGTTCGGGGCTACACCTTC. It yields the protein CASSLGVRGYTF.